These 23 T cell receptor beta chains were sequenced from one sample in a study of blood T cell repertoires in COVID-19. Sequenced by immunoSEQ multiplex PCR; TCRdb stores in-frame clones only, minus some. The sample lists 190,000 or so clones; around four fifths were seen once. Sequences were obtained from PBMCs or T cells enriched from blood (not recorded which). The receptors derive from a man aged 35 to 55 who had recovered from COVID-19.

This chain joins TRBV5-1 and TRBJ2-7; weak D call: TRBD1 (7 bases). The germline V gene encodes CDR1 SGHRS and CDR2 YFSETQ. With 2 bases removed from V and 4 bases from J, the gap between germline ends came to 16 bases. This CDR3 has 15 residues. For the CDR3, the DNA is TGCGCCAGCAGCTTTCAGACAGGGACTTCGTACGAGCAGTACTTC. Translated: CASSFQTGTSYEQYF. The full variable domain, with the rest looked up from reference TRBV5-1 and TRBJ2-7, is KAGVTQTPRYLIKTRGQQVTLSCSPISGHRSVSWYQQTPGQGLQFLFEYFSETQRNKGNFPGRFSGRQFSNSRSEMNVSTLELGDSALYLCASSFQTGTSYEQYFGPGTRLTVT.

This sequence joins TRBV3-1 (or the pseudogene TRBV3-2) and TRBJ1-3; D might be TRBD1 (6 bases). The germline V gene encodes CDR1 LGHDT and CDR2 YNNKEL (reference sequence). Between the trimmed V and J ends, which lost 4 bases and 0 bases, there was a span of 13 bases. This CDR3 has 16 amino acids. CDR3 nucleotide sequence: TGTGCCAGCAGCCCACTACAGGGAAGCTCTGGAAACACCATATATTTT. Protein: CASSPLQGSSGNTIYF.

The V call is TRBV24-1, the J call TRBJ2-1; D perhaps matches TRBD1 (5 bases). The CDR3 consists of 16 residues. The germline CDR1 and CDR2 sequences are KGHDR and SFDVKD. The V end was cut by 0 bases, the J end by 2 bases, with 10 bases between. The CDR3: CATSDLARAPYNEQFF. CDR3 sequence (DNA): TGTGCCACCAGTGATTTGGCCAGGGCCCCCTACAATGAGCAGTTCTTC.

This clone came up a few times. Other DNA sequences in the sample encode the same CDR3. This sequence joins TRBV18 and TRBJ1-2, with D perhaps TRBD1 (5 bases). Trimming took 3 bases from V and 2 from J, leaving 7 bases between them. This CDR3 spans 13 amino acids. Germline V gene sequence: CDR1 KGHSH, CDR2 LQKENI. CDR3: CASSPDKNYGYTF. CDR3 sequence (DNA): TGTGCCAGCTCACCGGACAAAAACTATGGCTACACCTTC.

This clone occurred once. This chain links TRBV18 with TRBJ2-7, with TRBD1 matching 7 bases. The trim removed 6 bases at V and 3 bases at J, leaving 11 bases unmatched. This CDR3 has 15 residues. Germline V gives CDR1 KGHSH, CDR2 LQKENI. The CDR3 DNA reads TGTGCCAGCTCCCTACACGAGGGGGCTGGCTACGAGCAGTACTTC. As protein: CASSLHEGAGYEQYF.

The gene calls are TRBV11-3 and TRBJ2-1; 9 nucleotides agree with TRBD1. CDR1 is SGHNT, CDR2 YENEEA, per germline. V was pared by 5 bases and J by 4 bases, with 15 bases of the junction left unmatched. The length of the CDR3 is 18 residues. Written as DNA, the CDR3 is TGTGCCAGCAGCCCAGGGTACGGGGTGGACAGGGGTTACAATGAGCAGTTCTTC. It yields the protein CASSPGYGVDRGYNEQFF.

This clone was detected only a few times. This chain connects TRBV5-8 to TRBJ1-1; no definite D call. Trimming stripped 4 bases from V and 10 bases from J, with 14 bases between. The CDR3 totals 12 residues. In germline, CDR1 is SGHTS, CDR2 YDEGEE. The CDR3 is CASSGRALGAFF. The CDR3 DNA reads TGTGCCAGCAGCGGGCGGGCCCTAGGAGCTTTCTTT.

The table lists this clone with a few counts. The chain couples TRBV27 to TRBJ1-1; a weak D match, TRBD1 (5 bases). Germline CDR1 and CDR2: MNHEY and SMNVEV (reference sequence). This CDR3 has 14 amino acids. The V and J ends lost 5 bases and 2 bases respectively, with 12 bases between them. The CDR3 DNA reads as TGTGCCAGCAGTATGCAGGGCGGAAACACTGAAGCTTTCTTT. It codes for CASSMQGGNTEAFF.

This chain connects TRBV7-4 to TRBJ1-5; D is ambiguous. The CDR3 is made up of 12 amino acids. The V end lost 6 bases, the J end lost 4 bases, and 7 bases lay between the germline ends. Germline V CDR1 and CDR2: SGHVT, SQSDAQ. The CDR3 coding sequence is TGTGCCAGCAGGGTCAGAAATCAGCCCCAGCATTTT. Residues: CASRVRNQPQHF.

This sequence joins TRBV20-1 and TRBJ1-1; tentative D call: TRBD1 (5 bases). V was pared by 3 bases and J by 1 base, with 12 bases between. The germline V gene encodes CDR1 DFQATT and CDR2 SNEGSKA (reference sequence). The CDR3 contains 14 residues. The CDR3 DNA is TGCAGTGCTAGTCTTCAGGGTGGGAACACTGAAGCTTTCTTT. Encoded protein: CSASLQGGNTEAFF.

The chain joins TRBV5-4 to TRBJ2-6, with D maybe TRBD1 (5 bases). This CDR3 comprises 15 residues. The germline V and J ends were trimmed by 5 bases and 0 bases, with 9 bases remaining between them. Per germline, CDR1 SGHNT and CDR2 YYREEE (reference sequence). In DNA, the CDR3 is TGTGCCAGCAGTCGTCAGGGCTCTGGGGCCAACGTCCTGACTTTC. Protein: CASSRQGSGANVLTF.

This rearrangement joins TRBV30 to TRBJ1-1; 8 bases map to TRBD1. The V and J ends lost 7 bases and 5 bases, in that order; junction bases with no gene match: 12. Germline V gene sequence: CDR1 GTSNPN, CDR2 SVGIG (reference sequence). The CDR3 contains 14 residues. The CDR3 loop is CASTLTGGWTEAFF. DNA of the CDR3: TGTGCCTCAACCTTAACAGGGGGGTGGACTGAAGCTTTCTTT.

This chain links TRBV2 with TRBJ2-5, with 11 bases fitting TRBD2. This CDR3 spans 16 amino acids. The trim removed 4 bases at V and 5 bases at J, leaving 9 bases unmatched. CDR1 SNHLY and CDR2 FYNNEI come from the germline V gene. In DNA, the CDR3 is TGTGCCAGCAGTGTTGCACCTAGCGGGGGGTTGGAGACCCAGTACTTC. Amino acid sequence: CASSVAPSGGLETQYF.

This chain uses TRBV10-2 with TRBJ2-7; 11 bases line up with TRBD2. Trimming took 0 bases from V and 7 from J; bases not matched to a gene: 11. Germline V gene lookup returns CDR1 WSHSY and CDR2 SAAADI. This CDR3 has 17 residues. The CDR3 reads CASSESSGIAGGQEQYF. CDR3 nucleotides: TGCGCCAGCAGTGAGTCCTCAGGTATAGCGGGAGGGCAAGAGCAGTACTTC.

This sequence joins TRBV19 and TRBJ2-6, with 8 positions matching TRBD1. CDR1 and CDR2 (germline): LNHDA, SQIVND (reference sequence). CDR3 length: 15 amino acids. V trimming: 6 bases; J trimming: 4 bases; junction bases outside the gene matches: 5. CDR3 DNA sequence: TGTGCCAGTAGCACAGGGGGTGCCGGGGCCAACGTCCTGACTTTC. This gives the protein CASSTGGAGANVLTF.

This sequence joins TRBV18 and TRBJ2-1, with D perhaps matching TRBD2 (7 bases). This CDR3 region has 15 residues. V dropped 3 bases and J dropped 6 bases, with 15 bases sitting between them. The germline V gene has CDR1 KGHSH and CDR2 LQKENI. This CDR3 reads CASSPPGEGGNEQFF. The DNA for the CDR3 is TGTGCCAGCTCACCCCCTGGGGAGGGGGGCAATGAGCAGTTCTTC.

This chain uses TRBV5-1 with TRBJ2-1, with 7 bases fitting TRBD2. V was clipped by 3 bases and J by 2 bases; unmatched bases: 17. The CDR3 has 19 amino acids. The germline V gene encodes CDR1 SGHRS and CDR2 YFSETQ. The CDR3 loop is CASSSDPSQTSLTYNEQFF. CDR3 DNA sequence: TGCGCCAGCAGCTCCGATCCCAGCCAGACTAGCTTGACCTACAATGAGCAGTTCTTC. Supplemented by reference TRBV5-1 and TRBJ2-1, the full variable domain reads KAGVTQTPRYLIKTRGQQVTLSCSPISGHRSVSWYQQTPGQGLQFLFEYFSETQRNKGNFPGRFSGRQFSNSRSEMNVSTLELGDSALYLCASSSDPSQTSLTYNEQFFGPGTRLTVL.

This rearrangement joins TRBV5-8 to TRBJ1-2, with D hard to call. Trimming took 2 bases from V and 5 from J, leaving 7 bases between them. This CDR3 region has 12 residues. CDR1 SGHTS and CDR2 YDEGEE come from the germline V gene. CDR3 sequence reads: CASSFEAYGYTF. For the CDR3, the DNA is TGTGCCAGCAGCTTTGAAGCATATGGCTACACCTTC.

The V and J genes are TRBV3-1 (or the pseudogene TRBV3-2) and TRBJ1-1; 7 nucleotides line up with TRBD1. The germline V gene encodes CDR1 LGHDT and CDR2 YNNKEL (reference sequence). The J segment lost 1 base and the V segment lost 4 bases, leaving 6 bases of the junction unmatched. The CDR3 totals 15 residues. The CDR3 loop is CASSPGTVKNTEAFF. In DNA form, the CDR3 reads TGTGCCAGCAGCCCTGGGACAGTGAAGAACACTGAAGCTTTCTTT.

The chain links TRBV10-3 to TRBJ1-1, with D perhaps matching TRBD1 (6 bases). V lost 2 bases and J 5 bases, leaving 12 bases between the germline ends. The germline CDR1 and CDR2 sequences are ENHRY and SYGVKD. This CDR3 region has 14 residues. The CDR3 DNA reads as TGTGCCATCAGTGAGAATACAGGGCGGACTGAAGCTTTCTTT. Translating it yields CAISENTGRTEAFF.

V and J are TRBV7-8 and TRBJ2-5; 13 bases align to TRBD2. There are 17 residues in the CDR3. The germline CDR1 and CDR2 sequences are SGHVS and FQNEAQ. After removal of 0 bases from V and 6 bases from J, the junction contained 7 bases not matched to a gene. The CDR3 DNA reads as TGTGCCAGCAGCTTAGCATGGACTAGCGGGAGTATGAAGACCCAGTACTTC. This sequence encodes CASSLAWTSGSMKTQYF.

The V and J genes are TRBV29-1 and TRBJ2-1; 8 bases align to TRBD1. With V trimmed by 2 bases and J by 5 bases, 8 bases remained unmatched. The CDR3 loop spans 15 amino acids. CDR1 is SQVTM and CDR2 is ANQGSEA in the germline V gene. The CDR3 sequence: CSVEMTTGAHNEQFF. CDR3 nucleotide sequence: TGCAGCGTTGAAATGACGACAGGGGCCCACAATGAGCAGTTCTTC.

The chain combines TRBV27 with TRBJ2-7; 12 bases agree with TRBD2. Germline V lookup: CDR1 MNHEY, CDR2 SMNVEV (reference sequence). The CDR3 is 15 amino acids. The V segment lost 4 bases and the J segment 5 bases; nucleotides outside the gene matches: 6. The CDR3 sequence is CASSSSGRAPHEQYF. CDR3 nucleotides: TGTGCCAGCAGTTCTAGCGGGAGGGCCCCCCACGAGCAGTACTTC.